This section outlines one T cell receptor beta chain sequence together with its context. The source of the sample is a study of technical replicates of blood from a few donors. The data were produced by immunoSEQ multiplex PCR, yet TCRdb's version contains in-frame clones alone and is incomplete. This sample has approximately 89,000 clones, with about 94% found just once. V gave up 4 bases and J gave up 0 bases, with 13 bases separating them. Looked up from germline, CDR1 is SGHRS and CDR2 is YFSETQ. CDR3 size: 16 residues. The sequenced sample was T cells isolated from PBMCs. This clonotype was sampled from a human donor in good health. The rearrangement uses TRBV5-1 and TRBJ2-2; no firm D call. The CDR3 DNA sequence: TGCGCCAGCAGCCAGACGTACAGTGCGAACACCGGGGAGCTGTTTTTT. Its translation: CASSQTYSANTGELFF.